A selection of T cell receptor beta chains follows, all from one sample in a study of blood T cell repertoires in COVID-19. Assay used: immunoSEQ multiplex PCR; TCRdb lists only in-frame clones, some missing. The sample lists about 250,000 clones, approximately 83% occurring once. The sequencing input was peripheral blood. The receptors shown here come from a person aged 70 to 79 with COVID-19, enrolled during active disease. CDR3s leave out the opening cysteine and the closing phenylalanine or tryptophan. Fields, in order: J gene, V gene, CDR3 length, CDR3 protein.

>TRBJ1-4|TRBV29-1|13
STYGTDLPNEKLF
>TRBJ1-5|TRBV5-1|14
ASSLAPGQGYQPQH
>TRBJ1-3|TRBV19|14
ASSMGHLSSGNTIY
>TRBJ1-6|TRBV5-4|13
ASSLKGVVNSPLH
>TRBJ1-4|TRBV28|12
ASSPGVGNEKLF
>TRBJ2-3|TRBV11-3|12
ASSLDGTTDTQY
>TRBJ1-5|TRBV19|15
ASTNPKGGVLNQPQH
>TRBJ2-1|TRBV28|10
ASIASGSVLF
>TRBJ2-7|TRBV27|13
ASRMGGEAYYEQY
>TRBJ2-3|TRBV6-6|14
ASRIALATSTDTQY
>TRBJ1-5|TRBV10-3|11
AIRKEPNQPQH
>TRBJ2-1|TRBV2|11
ASSEGDWHEQF
>TRBJ2-7|TRBV6-2/TRBV6-3|13
ASSYSRELDYEQY
>TRBJ2-5|TRBV6-5|11
ASKGGGAETQY
>TRBJ1-3|TRBV7-9|12
ASSSPGAGNTIY
>TRBJ2-1|TRBV27|13
ASSFGGGSYNEQF
>TRBJ2-3|TRBV27|10
ASRGWTDTQY
>TRBJ2-7|TRBV9|14
ASSPGPGTGFVEQY
>TRBJ2-1|TRBV27|11
ASKIAGNNEQF
>TRBJ2-3|TRBV9|15
ASSDSRGGGSVDTQY
>TRBJ1-6|TRBV27|15
ASSLRRGGVSNSPLH
>TRBJ2-4|TRBV14|12
ASSQAGTGSNQY
>TRBJ2-1|TRBV7-8|12
ASSLDEVINEQF
>TRBJ2-2|TRBV7-3|13
ASSLDAGVAGELF
>TRBJ2-2|TRBV28|13
VSRTGQGWAGELF
>TRBJ2-7|TRBV6-2/TRBV6-3|11
ASSFGGLGEQY
>TRBJ2-3|TRBV7-3|14
ASSLTGTGVGDTQY
>TRBJ2-1|TRBV15|13
ATSRAGGSHNEQF